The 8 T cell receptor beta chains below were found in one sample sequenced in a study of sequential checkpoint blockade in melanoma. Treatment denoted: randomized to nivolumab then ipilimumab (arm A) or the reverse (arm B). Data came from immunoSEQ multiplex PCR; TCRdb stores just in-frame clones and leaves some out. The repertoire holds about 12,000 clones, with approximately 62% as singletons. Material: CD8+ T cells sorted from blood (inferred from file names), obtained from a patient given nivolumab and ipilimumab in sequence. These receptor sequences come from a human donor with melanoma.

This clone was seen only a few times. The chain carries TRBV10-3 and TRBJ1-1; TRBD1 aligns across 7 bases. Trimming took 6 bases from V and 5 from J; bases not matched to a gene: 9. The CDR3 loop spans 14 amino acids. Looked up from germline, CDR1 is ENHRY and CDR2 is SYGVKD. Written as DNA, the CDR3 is TGTGCCATCAGACCTCAGGGGGAGAATACTGAAGCTTTCTTT. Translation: CAIRPQGENTEAFF.

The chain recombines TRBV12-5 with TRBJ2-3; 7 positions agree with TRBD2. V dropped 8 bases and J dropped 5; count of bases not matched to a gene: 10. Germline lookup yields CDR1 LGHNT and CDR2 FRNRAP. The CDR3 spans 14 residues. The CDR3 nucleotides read TGTGCTAGTCGGAACGGGGGGTGGGGAGATACGCAGTATTTT. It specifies CASRNGGWGDTQYF.

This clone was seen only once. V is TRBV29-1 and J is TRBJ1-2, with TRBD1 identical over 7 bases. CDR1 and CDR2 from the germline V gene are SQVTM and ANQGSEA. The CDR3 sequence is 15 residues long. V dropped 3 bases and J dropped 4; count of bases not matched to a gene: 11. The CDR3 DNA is TGCAGCGTTGACCCTGACAGGGACCTGCGCTATGGCTACACCTTC. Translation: CSVDPDRDLRYGYTF.

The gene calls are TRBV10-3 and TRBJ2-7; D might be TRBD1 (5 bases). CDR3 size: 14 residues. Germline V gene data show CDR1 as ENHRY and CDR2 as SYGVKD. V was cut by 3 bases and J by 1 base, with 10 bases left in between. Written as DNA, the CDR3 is TGTGCCATCAGTGACATGGACACTTCCTACGAGCAGTACTTC. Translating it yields CAISDMDTSYEQYF.

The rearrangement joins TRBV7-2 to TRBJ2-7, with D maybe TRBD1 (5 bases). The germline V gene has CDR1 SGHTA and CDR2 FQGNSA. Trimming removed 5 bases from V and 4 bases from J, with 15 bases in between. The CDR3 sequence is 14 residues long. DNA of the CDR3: TGTGCCAGCAGCGAAGACAGTCCGCGTTACGAGCAGTACTTC. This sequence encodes CASSEDSPRYEQYF.

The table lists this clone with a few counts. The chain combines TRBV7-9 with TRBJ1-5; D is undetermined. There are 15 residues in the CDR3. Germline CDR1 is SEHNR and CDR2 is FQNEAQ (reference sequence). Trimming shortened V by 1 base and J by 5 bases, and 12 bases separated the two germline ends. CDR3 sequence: CASSLGSGFHQPQHF. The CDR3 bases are TGTGCCAGCAGCTTAGGGTCGGGGTTTCATCAGCCCCAGCATTTT.

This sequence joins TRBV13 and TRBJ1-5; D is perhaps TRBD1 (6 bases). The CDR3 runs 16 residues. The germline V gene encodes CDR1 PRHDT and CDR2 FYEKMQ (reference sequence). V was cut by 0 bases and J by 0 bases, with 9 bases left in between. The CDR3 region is CASSLGGAGSNQPQHF. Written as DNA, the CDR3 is TGTGCCAGCAGCTTAGGGGGGGCCGGTAGCAATCAGCCCCAGCATTTT.

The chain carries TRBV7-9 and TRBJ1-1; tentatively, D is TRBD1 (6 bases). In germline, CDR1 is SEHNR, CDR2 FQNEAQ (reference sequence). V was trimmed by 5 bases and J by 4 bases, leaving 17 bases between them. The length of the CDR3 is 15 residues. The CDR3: CASSQGGGVGTEAFF. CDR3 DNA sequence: TGTGCCAGCAGCCAAGGGGGGGGCGTCGGCACTGAAGCTTTCTTT. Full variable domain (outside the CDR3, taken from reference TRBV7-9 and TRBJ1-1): DTGVSQNPRHKITKRGQNVTFRCDPISEHNRLYWYRQTLGQGPEFLTYFQNEAQLEKSRLLSDRFSAERPKGSFSTLEIQRTEQGDSAMYLCASSQGGGVGTEAFFGQGTRLTVV.